This TCR beta chain was captured by sequencing in a study of blood T cell repertoires in COVID-19. CDR1 and CDR2 (germline): WNHNN, SYGVQD (reference sequence). With 6 bases clipped from V and 4 bases from J, the junction kept 3 bases outside the gene matches. The CDR3 covers 14 residues. Original processing notes: From reference gene primer amplification, estimates of nucleated cell counts were derived. Sequencing used immunoSEQ multiplex PCR; TCRdb keeps in-frame clones, though not all of them. D and trimming come from the DNA, and the V and J calls and clone size come from that table. The sample records hundreds of thousands of clones, around 88% being singletons.

The receptor's source is a woman in her forties with acute COVID-19. The sample taken for sequencing was PBMCs or T cells enriched from blood (not recorded which). The V call is TRBV10-1, the J call TRBJ2-1; 10 bases align to TRBD1. In DNA form, the CDR3 reads TGCGCCAGCAGCCCGGGACAGGGGTACAATGAGCAGTTCTTC. Encoded protein: CASSPGQGYNEQFF.